This note documents a single T cell receptor beta chain sequence. In the source study's methods: It was from reference gene primer amplification that nucleated cell counts were estimated. Generated by immunoSEQ multiplex PCR, the TCRdb table keeps only in-frame clones and is missing some. V, J and clone size were drawn from that table, and D and trimming were deduced from the DNA. The sample records about 130,000 clones, 86% being singletons. This sample was taken from a study of blood T cell repertoires in COVID-19. The overall study: The United States, Italy and Spain were the sources of the acute and convalescent COVID-19 samples.

The germline V gene encodes CDR1 SGDLS and CDR2 YYNGEE. The V segment lost 4 bases and the J segment 8 bases; nucleotides outside the gene matches: 17. The CDR3 is made up of 16 amino acids. The rearrangement links TRBV9 to TRBJ1-2; 7 bases are shared with TRBD1. The receptor comes from a human donor in a cohort sampled during active COVID-19. Sequenced: peripheral blood. Here the CDR3 reads CASSSSRSQGVYGYTF. The CDR3 coding sequence is TGTGCCAGCAGCTCCTCAAGGTCGCAGGGGGTCTACGGCTACACCTTC.